This is a list of T cell receptor beta chains from one sample in a study of cytomegalovirus exposure and HLA in healthy donors. TCRdb's copy holds only in-frame clones and misses some; the assay was immunoSEQ multiplex PCR. The sample shows approximately 74,000 clones, 80% to 90% of them seen only once. Specimen: PBMCs. The receptors here all came from a woman in her 30s in good health and CMV-seronegative. Each CDR3 is given with its conserved first and last residue. The D gene is left open where the match is weak. Expanded clones get a size class; other rows say once, few or many, or leave the size out.

j_call | d_call | clone_size | v_call | cdr3_aa | cdr3_nt
TRBJ2-7 | . | . | TRBV6-5 | CASNSYGGIPYEQYF | TGTGCCAGCAATTCTTACGGGGGTATCCCCTACGAGCAGTACTTC
TRBJ2-5 | TRBD2 | . | TRBV4-1 | CASSQDLAGPVDQYF | TGCGCCAGCAGCCAAGATCTAGCGGGGCCCGTTGACCAGTACTTC
TRBJ2-3 | TRBD2 | few | TRBV6-4 | CATSPRGLATDTQYF | TGTGCCACTTCCCCGAGGGGACTAGCGACAGATACGCAGTATTTT
TRBJ1-1 | TRBD1 | . | TRBV27 | CASSRQGTGTEAFF | TGTGCCAGCAGTAGACAGGGTACGGGCACTGAAGCTTTCTTT
TRBJ1-5 | TRBD1 | . | TRBV5-1 | CASSLGTGGYQPQHF | TGCGCCAGCAGCTTGGGTACAGGGGGCTATCAGCCCCAGCATTTT
TRBJ2-7 | . | . | TRBV28 | CASSLSHEQYF | TGTGCCAGCAGTTTGAGCCACGAGCAGTACTTC
TRBJ1-2 | TRBD1 | . | TRBV30 | CAWSVAGGGHYGYTF | TGTGCCTGGAGTGTAGCAGGGGGCGGTCACTATGGCTACACCTTC
TRBJ2-5 | . | . | TRBV11-2 | CASSYVTGQETQYF | TGTGCCAGCAGCTACGTAACGGGACAAGAGACCCAGTACTTC
TRBJ2-7 | TRBD2 | . | TRBV2 | CASRGVHEQYF | TGTGCCAGCCGGGGGGTCCACGAGCAGTACTTC
TRBJ1-3 | TRBD1 | . | TRBV9 | CASSAQGAGWNTIYF | TGTGCCAGCAGCGCACAGGGGGCTGGTTGGAACACCATATATTTT
TRBJ1-6 | TRBD1 | . | TRBV6-5 | CASSQGDSPLHF | TGTGCCAGCAGCCAGGGGGATTCACCCCTCCACTTT
TRBJ2-4 | . | . | TRBV19 | CASNPGQLAKNIQYF | TGTGCCAGTAATCCTGGACAGCTAGCCAAAAACATTCAGTACTTC
TRBJ2-3 | TRBD1 | . | TRBV11-3 | CASSPRDRVTDTQYF | TGTGCCAGCAGCCCCCGGGACAGGGTCACAGATACGCAGTATTTT
TRBJ2-7 | . | . | TRBV5-4 | CASSLGQGGYEQYF | TGTGCCAGCAGCTTAGGGCAAGGGGGCTACGAGCAGTACTTC
TRBJ2-1 | . | once | TRBV6-5 | CASSLTSLNEQFF | TGTGCCAGCAGTTTAACTAGCCTCAATGAGCAGTTCTTC
TRBJ1-5 | TRBD1 | once | TRBV7-2 | CASSDDAWTGGDQPQHF | TGTGCCAGCAGCGACGATGCCTGGACAGGGGGAGATCAGCCCCAGCATTTT
TRBJ1-1 | TRBD1 | . | TRBV4-1 | CASSQGGQGSEAFF | TGCGCCAGCAGCCAAGGGGGACAGGGTTCCGAAGCTTTCTTT
TRBJ1-3 | . | . | TRBV18 | CASSPGGYLSGNTIYF | TGTGCCAGCTCACCAGGAGGTTACCTCTCTGGAAACACCATATATTTT
TRBJ2-7 | . | . | TRBV6-1 | CASSEALAAYYEQYF | TGTGCCAGCAGTGAAGCGCTGGCGGCCTACTACGAGCAGTACTTC
TRBJ1-1 | TRBD1 | . | TRBV29-1 | CSVEEIGRGGARTEAFF | TGCAGCGTTGAAGAAATTGGACGAGGGGGCGCGAGGACTGAAGCTTTCTTT
TRBJ2-2 | TRBD2 | . | TRBV15 | CATSRGLAATGELFF | TGTGCCACCAGCAGGGGTCTAGCGGCCACCGGGGAGCTGTTTTTT
TRBJ2-7 | . | . | TRBV5-6 | CASSLLSGAYEQYF | TGTGCCAGCAGCCTCCTTTCCGGGGCCTACGAGCAGTACTTC
TRBJ1-2 | . | . | TRBV28 | CASRRVSSNYGYTF | TGTGCCAGCAGGAGGGTTTCCAGCAACTATGGCTACACCTTC
TRBJ1-2 | TRBD1 | . | TRBV20-1 | CSAVTGGGYTF | TGCAGTGCTGTGACAGGGGGAGGCTACACCTTC
TRBJ1-1 | . | few | TRBV9 | CASRRELNTEAFF | TGTGCCAGCAGGAGAGAGTTGAACACTGAAGCTTTCTTT
TRBJ1-5 | TRBD1 | few | TRBV5-4 | CASSPDRNQPQHF | TGTGCCAGCAGCCCGGACAGGAATCAGCCCCAGCATTTT
TRBJ2-1 | . | . | TRBV11-2 | CASDQWGHEQFF | TGTGCCAGCGACCAATGGGGGCATGAGCAGTTCTTC
TRBJ1-6 | TRBD1 | . | TRBV5-4 | CASSLSTGASPLHF | TGTGCCAGCAGCTTGTCTACAGGGGCCTCACCCCTCCACTTT
TRBJ2-1 | . | . | TRBV6-6 | CASSVSVEQFF | TGTGCCAGCAGTGTTAGCGTTGAGCAGTTCTTC
TRBJ1-1 | . | . | TRBV6-5 | CASRLNPGTEAFF | TGTGCCAGCAGACTGAACCCGGGCACTGAAGCTTTCTTT
TRBJ2-5 | . | . | TRBV7-2 | CASSPPTGLQETQYF | TGTGCCAGCAGCCCCCCGACGGGACTCCAAGAGACCCAGTACTTC
TRBJ2-5 | TRBD1 | . | TRBV19 | CASTLGTGGETQYF | TGTGCCAGTACCCTCGGGACAGGTGGAGAGACCCAGTACTTC
TRBJ2-7 | TRBD2 | few | TRBV19 | CASSMPSGGPYEQYF | TGTGCCAGTAGTATGCCTAGCGGGGGACCCTACGAGCAGTACTTC
TRBJ1-1 | TRBD1 | . | TRBV7-8 | CASSPTSPGQGRIMNTEAFF | TGTGCCAGCAGCCCTACATCCCCGGGACAGGGGCGAATTATGAACACTGAAGCTTTCTTT
TRBJ1-6 | . | . | TRBV11-3 | CASSLGRVNSPLHF | TGTGCCAGCAGCTTAGGACGGGTCAATTCACCCCTCCACTTT